This T cell receptor (beta chain) emerged from a study of blood T cell repertoires in COVID-19. Under the authors' procedure: Cell counts per sample came from amplifying reference gene primers. The data were produced by immunoSEQ multiplex PCR, yet TCRdb's version contains in-frame clones alone and is incomplete. From that table come the V and J calls and clone size; the DNA was used to work out D and trimming. The profile shows over 100,000 clones, more than 80% of them singletons. CDR3 length: 14 amino acids. The V and J ends lost 6 bases and 2 bases, in that order; junction bases with no gene match: 3. Germline-derived CDR1 and CDR2 are SNHLY and FYNNEI.

The sequencing sample was made of peripheral blood. V usage is TRBV2 and J usage is TRBJ1-5; 8 positions agree with TRBD1. The source of this sequence is a human donor in a cohort sampled during active COVID-19. CDR3 loop: CASSTGGGNQPQHF. DNA of the CDR3: TGTGCCAGCAGCACAGGGGGGGGCAATCAGCCCCAGCATTTT.